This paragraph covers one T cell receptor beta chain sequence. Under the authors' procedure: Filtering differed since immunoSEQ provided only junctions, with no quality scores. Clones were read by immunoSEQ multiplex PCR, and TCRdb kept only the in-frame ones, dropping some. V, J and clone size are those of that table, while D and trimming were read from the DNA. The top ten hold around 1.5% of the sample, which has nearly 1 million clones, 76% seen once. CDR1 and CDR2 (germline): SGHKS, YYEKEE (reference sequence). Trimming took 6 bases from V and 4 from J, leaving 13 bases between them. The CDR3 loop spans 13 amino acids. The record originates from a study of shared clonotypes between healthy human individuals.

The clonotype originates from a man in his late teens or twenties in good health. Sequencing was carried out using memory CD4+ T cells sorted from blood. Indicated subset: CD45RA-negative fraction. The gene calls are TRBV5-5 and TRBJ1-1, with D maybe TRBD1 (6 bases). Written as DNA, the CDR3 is TGTGCCAGCAAGTCAGGGGTGGGCACTGAAGCTTTCTTT. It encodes CASKSGVGTEAFF.